This T cell receptor beta chain was retrieved from a study of blood T cell repertoires in COVID-19. Cohorts were assigned according to the clinical history that participants reported. CDR1 is SGDLS and CDR2 is YYNGEE in the germline V gene. V dropped 4 bases and J dropped 5 bases, with 13 bases sitting between them. The CDR3 has 15 residues. Data came from immunoSEQ multiplex PCR; TCRdb stores just in-frame clones and leaves some out. The sample holds more than 150,000 clones, approximately 83% seen once. The source is a woman between 55 and 75 years old who had recovered from COVID-19. The gene calls are TRBV9 and TRBJ1-6, with D possibly being TRBD1 (6 bases). The sequencing sample was made of PBMCs or T cells enriched from blood (not recorded which). The CDR3 spells CASSPGQIDNSPLHF. DNA of the CDR3: TGTGCCAGCAGCCCCGGACAGATCGATAATTCACCCCTCCACTTT.